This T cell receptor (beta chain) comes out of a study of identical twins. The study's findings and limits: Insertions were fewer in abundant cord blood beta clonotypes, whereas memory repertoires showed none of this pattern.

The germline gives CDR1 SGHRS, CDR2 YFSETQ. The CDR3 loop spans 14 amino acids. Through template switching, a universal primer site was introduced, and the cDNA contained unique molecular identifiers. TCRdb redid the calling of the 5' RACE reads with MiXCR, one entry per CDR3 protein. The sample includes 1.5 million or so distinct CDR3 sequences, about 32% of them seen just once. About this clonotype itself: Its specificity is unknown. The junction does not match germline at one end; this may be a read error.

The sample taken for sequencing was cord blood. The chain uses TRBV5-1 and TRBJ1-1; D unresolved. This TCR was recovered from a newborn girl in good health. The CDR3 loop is CASSEAVVNTESFF. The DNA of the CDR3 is TGCGCCAGCAGCGAAGCAGTGGTGAACACTGAATCTTTCTTT.